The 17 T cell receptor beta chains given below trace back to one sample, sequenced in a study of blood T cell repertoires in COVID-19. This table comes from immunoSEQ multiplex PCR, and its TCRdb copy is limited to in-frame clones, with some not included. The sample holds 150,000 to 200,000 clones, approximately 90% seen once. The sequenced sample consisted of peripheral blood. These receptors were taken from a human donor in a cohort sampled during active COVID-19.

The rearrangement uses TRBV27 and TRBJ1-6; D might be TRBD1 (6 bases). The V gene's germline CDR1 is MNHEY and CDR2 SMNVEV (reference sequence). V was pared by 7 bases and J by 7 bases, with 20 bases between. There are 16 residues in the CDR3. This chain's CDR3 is CASNPDRPQGNSPLHF. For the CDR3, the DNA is TGTGCCAGCAATCCCGACAGGCCCCAGGGCAATTCACCCCTCCACTTT.

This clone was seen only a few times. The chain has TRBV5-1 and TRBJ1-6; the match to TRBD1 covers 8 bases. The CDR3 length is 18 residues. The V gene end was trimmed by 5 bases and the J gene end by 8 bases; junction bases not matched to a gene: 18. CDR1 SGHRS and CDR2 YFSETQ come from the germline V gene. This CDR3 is CASRKGAKTGGMDSPLHF. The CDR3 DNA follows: TGCGCCAGCAGAAAGGGGGCAAAAACAGGGGGTATGGATTCACCCCTCCACTTT.

As DNA, the CDR3 is TGTGCCAGTACAGGGGCCGGCGGTTTGGAGGGCATATATTTT. Protein sequence: CASTGAGGLEGIYF. This chain links TRBV13 with TRBJ1-3, with 7 bases fitting TRBD1. The CDR3 extends over 14 amino acids. V lost 9 bases to trimming and J lost 12 bases; unmatched junction nucleotides: 17. Per the germline V gene, CDR1 is PRHDT and CDR2 is FYEKMQ (reference sequence).

The chain's CDR3 is CASSAIAGNYNEQFF. The CDR3 DNA is TGTGCCAGCAGCGCGATAGCGGGAAACTACAATGAGCAGTTCTTC. The rearrangement joins TRBV9 to TRBJ2-1, with 8 bases identical to TRBD2. The CDR3 length is 15 residues. The V and J ends lost 3 bases and 3 bases, in that order; junction bases with no gene match: 5. Germline lookup yields CDR1 SGDLS and CDR2 YYNGEE.

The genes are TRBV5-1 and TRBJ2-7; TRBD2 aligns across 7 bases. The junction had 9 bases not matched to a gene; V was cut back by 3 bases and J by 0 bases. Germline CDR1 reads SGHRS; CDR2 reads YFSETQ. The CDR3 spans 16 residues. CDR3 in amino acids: CASSWTTSDNSYEQYF. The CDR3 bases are TGCGCCAGCAGCTGGACCACTAGCGACAACTCCTACGAGCAGTACTTC.

The CDR3 DNA is TGTGCCAGCAGCTCACAGGGGGGCCACTCCTACGAGCAGTACTTC. It specifies CASSSQGGHSYEQYF. The V and J genes are TRBV7-2 and TRBJ2-7; 8 nucleotides line up with TRBD1. Germline V gives CDR1 SGHTA, CDR2 FQGNSA. The CDR3 is made up of 15 amino acids. With 4 bases clipped from V and 0 bases from J, the junction kept 5 bases outside the gene matches.

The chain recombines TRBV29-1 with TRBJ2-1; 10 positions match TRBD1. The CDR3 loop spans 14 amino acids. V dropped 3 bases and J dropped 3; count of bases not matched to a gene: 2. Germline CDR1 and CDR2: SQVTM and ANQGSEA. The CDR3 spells CSVEGTGDYNEQFF. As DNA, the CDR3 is TGCAGCGTTGAGGGGACAGGGGACTACAATGAGCAGTTCTTC.

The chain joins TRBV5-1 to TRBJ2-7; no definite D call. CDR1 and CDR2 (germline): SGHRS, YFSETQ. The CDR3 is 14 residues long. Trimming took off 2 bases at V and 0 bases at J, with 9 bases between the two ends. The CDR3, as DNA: TGCGCCAGCAGCTTCGGTCTTGCCTCCTACGAGCAGTACTTC. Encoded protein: CASSFGLASYEQYF.

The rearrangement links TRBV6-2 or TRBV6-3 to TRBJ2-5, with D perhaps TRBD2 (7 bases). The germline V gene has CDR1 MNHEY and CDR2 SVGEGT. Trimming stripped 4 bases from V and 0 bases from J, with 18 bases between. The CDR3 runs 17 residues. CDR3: CASSSAGAIPHQETQYF. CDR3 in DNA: TGTGCCAGCAGTTCGGCGGGGGCCATTCCTCACCAAGAGACCCAGTACTTC.

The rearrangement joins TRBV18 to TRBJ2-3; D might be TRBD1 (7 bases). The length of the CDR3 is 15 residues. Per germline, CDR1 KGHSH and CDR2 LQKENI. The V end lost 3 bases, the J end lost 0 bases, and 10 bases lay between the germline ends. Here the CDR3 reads CASSPTGTSTDTQYF. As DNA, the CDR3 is TGTGCCAGCTCACCGACAGGGACTAGCACAGATACGCAGTATTTT. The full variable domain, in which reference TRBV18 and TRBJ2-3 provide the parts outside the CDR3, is NAGVMQNPRHLVRRRGQEARLRCSPMKGHSHVYWYRQLPEEGLKFMVYLQKENIIDESGMPKERFSAEFPKEGPSILRIQQVVRGDSAAYFCASSPTGTSTDTQYFGPGTRLTVL.

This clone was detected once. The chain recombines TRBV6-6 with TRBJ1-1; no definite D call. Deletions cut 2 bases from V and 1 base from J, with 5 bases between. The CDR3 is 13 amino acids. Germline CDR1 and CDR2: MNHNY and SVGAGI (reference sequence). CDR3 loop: CASSYLANTEAFF. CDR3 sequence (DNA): TGTGCCAGCAGTTACCTAGCGAACACTGAAGCTTTCTTT.

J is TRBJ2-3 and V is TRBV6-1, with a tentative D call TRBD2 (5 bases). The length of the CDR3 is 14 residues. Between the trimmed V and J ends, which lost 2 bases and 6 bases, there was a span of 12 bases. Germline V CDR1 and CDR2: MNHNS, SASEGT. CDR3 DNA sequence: TGTGCCAGCAGTGAAAGAGACGGCGGGGATACGCAGTATTTT. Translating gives CASSERDGGDTQYF.

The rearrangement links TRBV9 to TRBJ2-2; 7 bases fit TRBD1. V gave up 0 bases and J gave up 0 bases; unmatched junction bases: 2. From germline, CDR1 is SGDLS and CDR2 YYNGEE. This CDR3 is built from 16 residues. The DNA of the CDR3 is TGTGCCAGCAGCGTAGGGCAGGGGGCGAACACCGGGGAGCTGTTTTTT. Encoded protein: CASSVGQGANTGELFF.

The CDR3: CASSPGAGGDNQPQHF. DNA of the CDR3: TGTGCCAGCAGTCCCGGAGCAGGGGGCGACAATCAGCCCCAGCATTTT. This rearrangement joins TRBV27 to TRBJ1-5; 8 nucleotides line up with TRBD1. Germline V gives CDR1 MNHEY, CDR2 SMNVEV (reference sequence). Losses at the gene ends were 5 bases for V and 3 bases for J; bases not matched to a gene: 9. The CDR3 is 16 residues long.

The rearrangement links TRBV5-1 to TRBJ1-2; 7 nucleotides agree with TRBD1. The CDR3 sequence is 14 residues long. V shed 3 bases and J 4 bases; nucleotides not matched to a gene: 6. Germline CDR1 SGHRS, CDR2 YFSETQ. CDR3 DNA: TGCGCCAGCAGCTCCACTACAGGGGTCTATGGCTACACCTTC. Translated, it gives CASSSTTGVYGYTF.

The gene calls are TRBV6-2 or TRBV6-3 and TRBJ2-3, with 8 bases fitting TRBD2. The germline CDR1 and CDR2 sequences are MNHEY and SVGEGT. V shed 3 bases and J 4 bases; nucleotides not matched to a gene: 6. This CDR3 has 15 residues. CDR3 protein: CASSYSGLEADTQYF. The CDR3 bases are TGTGCCAGCAGTTATTCGGGACTAGAAGCAGATACGCAGTATTTT.

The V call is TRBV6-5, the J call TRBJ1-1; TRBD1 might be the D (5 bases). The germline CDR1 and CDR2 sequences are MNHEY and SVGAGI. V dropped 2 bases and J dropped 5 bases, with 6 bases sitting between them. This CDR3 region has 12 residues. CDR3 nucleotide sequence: TGTGCCAGCAGTTACGCAGGGACTGAAGCTTTCTTT. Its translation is CASSYAGTEAFF.